This T cell receptor (beta chain) was recorded in a study of cytomegalovirus exposure and HLA in healthy donors (dated by TCRdb to about 2017). Describing the broader study: In an earlier analysis of roughly 590 of the donors, less than 350 Gb of sequence data and 100 million or so unique TCR beta sequences from about 179 million T cells were reported. A later genetic analysis took genome-wide SNP genotypes for about three fifths of the 666 donors and used that subset as a discovery cohort. An earlier analysis of fewer than 750 of the donors used high-throughput TCR beta sequencing to judge whether each TCR beta V gene segment behaved as functional or pseudogenic. About 310 gigabases of sequencing data and tens of millions of unique TCR sequences were included in an early release covering 500 to 750 HLA-typed donors. Typing coverage varied by locus: roughly 629-640 donors for A, B, C, DRB1 and DQB1; under 550 for DQA1; over 600 for DPA1; approximately 470 for DPB1. Both class I and class II loci were covered by HLA typing, at four-digit resolution. Because of strong linkage in the cohort, roughly five DR-DQ haplotypes were treated as single units for association and clustering. A later analysis re-examined previously published TCR beta repertoires from over 500 donors and added high-resolution HLA genotyping to investigate patterns of TCR occurrence. The T cell repertoires of about 700 subjects were profiled by immunosequencing and related to cytomegalovirus serostatus. Of the approximately 400 genotyped donors, over 65% fell in the genetic ancestry cluster associated with self-reported Caucasian donors. Along with the 666-subject first cohort, a separate validation cohort of roughly 110 different subjects was used. Donor age, sex, ethnicity and CMV serostatus were compiled alongside the repertoire data. Among some 400 genotyped donors of the cohort, an average of approximately 240,000 unique TCR beta nucleotide sequences was sequenced per donor, of which roughly 17% were non-productive. The study combined high-throughput TCR immunosequencing, statistical association of individual TCRs with disease status, and machine learning to predict cytomegalovirus infection status. The later analysis used no new phenotypic data to find candidate immune exposures, relying instead on TCR beta sequences and their occurrence across donors. The study aimed to test whether cataloging public T cell receptors could reveal signatures of past pathogen exposure. All discovery cohort repertoires had been generated on a single sequencing platform. The paper's findings and limits, for the study overall: A later analysis found that TCR association rates varied across HLA loci, with DRB1 alleles showing the most associated TCRs and HLA-C alleles the fewest. Roughly uniform sequencing depth across donors was assumed in presence/absence analyses, although this assumption may not hold. The 87-base-pair reads could not distinguish some IMGT-functional V segments, including TRBV6-2 and TRBV6-3, so those segments were excluded. The study gave a list of about 170 TCR beta chains associated with cytomegalovirus. A later analysis reported that several top co-occurrence clusters appeared linked to parvovirus B19, influenza, CMV and Epstein-Barr virus. When HLA alleles, especially DR and DQ, strongly co-occurred, attributing TCR associations to individual alleles was difficult. A later analysis found that HLA-associated TCR beta chains were more clonally expanded and had lower generation probabilities than equally common non-associated chains. Roughly 17 rarely observed V segments, including chromosome 9 orphons, were excluded from the earlier analysis of about 500 of the donors because counts were too low. According to a later analysis, most CMV-associated TCR beta chains appeared to be HLA-restricted, and the HLA associations seemed to be driven largely by CMV exposure. The authors suggested that the approach could potentially be extended to other disease states and immunological phenotypes. Immune exposure information for the cohort was limited to CMV serostatus. In vitro tests confirmed that a few of the cytomegalovirus-associated TCR beta chains recognize cytomegalovirus antigens. HLA typing was unavailable for some donors at each locus, so association tests used only the typed subset. This cohort had only TCR beta chains sequenced, and the lack of alpha or paired-chain data limited which features could be detected. A later genetic analysis associated a missense DCLRE1C variant with V-gene and J-gene trimming of TCR beta chains, and an independent cohort replicated the association. A further reported finding was that TCR beta sequences accurately predicted the HLA-A and HLA-B alleles for most subjects in the first cohort. Most TCR sequences were observed very rarely across donors, whereas some public TCRs were present in many individuals. A cluster of highly shared sequence variants was judged likely to represent a technical artifact of the sequencing pipeline. At a false discovery rate of 0.05, a later analysis linked around 15,000 TCR beta sequences to specific HLA alleles. In a later genetic analysis, fewer N-insertions in productive TCRs were reported among donors in an Asian-associated ancestry cluster than the roughly 700-donor mean. Linkage disequilibrium might explain the correlated functional status among segregating V segments, but an unknown experimental factor could not be ruled out. In an earlier analysis of 500 to 650 of the donors, most TCR beta V segments appeared in productive rearrangements about 87% or about 30% of the time, broadly matching IMGT annotations. The classifier was reported to diagnose cytomegalovirus status with high specificity and sensitivity in both the original and validation cohorts.

Of note for this clone: Its antigen target is currently unknown. No quality values exist for individual bases; no much larger clone is one base distant.

The cohort was made up of under 800 healthy bone marrow donors. At the time of sampling, every cohort member was nominally healthy, though immune exposures that went unrecorded were likely present. The donor was CMV seropositive and belonged to the group of 250 to 300 seropositive cohort members. A peripheral blood sample was collected from each donor, and TCR beta sequencing was performed on peripheral blood mononuclear cells. Genomic DNA was extracted from the blood cell samples with the Qiagen DNeasy Blood Extraction Kit. The V end loses 2 bases and the J end loses 8 bases, and a stretch of 13 bases separates them. The cysteine opens and the phenylalanine closes a CDR3 of 15 amino acids. Left in the record is the CDR3 DNA by itself, 45 bases read in frame from the first base. CDR1 and CDR2 (KGHSH, LQKENI) derive from the germline V gene. Library generation was performed with the immunoSEQ multiplex PCR assay. The multiplex PCR relied on a mix of 60 forward primers for TCR Vbeta segments and 13 reverse primers for TCR Jbeta segments. Amplification of the CDR3 region of rearranged TCR beta genes was performed with a multiplex PCR assay on genomic DNA. The Illumina HiSeq System was used to sequence the amplified TCR beta libraries as 87-base-pair reads. The original methods were these. In a later analysis, tens of millions of unique TCR beta chains were counted across the approximately 640 repertoires, and approximately 11 million of these chains were shared by at least two donors. A nearest-neighbor algorithm error-corrected the raw reads and collapsed the reads into unique sequences, merging closely related sequences to remove PCR and sequencing errors. V, D and J gene segments were assigned by aligning CDR3 sequences to IMGT reference sequences. For a sequence to be retained, at least a six-nucleotide match to both a V gene segment and a J gene segment was required. Rearrangements were classified as productive when the CDR3 lacked stop codons and remained in frame with V and J, and all other rearrangements were classified as non-productive. Following IMGT convention, CDR3 was defined as the stretch from the second conserved V-encoded cysteine up to the conserved J-encoded phenylalanine. The earlier analysis of fewer than 700 of the donors excluded sequences that lacked an unambiguous match to a single V gene segment. An earlier analysis of 587 of the donors classified V segments as functional when productive rearrangements were above 56.7% and as segregating when the standard deviation between donors was above 5%. A statistical classification framework was developed to diagnose cytomegalovirus status using the catalog of TCR beta chain sequences. A later analysis assigned V and J genes by comparing TCR nucleotide sequences with IMGT/GENE-DB human TR gene sequences. In a later analysis, CDR3 sequences and most-parsimonious VDJ recombination scenarios were assigned using the TCRdist pipeline. In a later analysis, each TCR beta chain was defined by its CDR3 amino acid sequence together with its V-gene family, and reads without a unique V-gene family were excluded. A later analysis removed 550 to 650 highly shared, low-generation-probability nucleotide sequences to deal with suspected cross-contamination and a sequencing artifact. For each public chain, a later analysis derived a clonal expansion index from normalized ranks of inferred template counts within each repertoire. In a later analysis, generation probabilities were computed using a VDJ recombination model fitted to out-of-frame rearrangements, and the results were checked against IGoR. In a later analysis, hypergeometric tests were used to score TCR-TCR, TCR-HLA and TCR-CMV co-occurrence, with a repertoire-size bias correction applied to TCR pairs. To estimate false discovery rates, a later analysis permuted the HLA or CMV assignments 20 times. A later analysis grouped co-occurring TCRs with DBSCAN, adding TCRdist sequence similarity when clustering within HLA-allele-positive subsets. Repertoires with fewer than 30,000 or more than 120,000 public chains were left out of co-occurrence clustering, as were five repertoires with anomalous nucleotide sharing. TCRdb's version of the immuneACCESS table is confined to in-frame rearrangements and falls short of the full clone set. An unresolved V gene accounts for under half of the shortfall where checked; the remainder is of unknown origin. The V and J calls and the clone size are those of that table, but D and trimming were determined from the DNA. The sample table records approximately 150,000 clones; roughly 80% of these occur just once. More than 4% of the sample comes from the top ten.

The TCR originated in a woman in her thirties or forties in good health and CMV-seropositive. The rearrangement joined TRBV18 to TRBJ1-6; 5 matching bases give a weak D call of TRBD1. The material sequenced was PBMCs. The CDR3 reads CASSPIQGSDSPLHF. The nucleotide sequence is given as TGTGCCAGCTCACCAATCCAGGGCTCGGATTCACCCCTCCACTTT.